This T cell receptor (beta chain) comes out of a study of OX40 agonist ivuxolimab in advanced cancers. Study summary: The dose-escalation group included hepatocellular carcinoma, melanoma, renal cell carcinoma and head and neck cancer. Those enrolled were roughly 80% male, with a mean age of approximately 60 years and ages from roughly 23 to 80. Of the patients, three showed partial responses, one with hepatocellular carcinoma and two with cutaneous melanoma. Study-level results: CD4+ T cells averaged fewer expanded clones than CD8+ T cells.

On this clone: Its antigen is as yet unknown.

Method: immunoSEQ multiplex PCR; TCRdb's copy keeps in-frame clones and lacks some. The table shows 75,000 to 90,000 clones, with around 85% occurring only once. Germline CDR1 SGHVS, CDR2 FQNEAQ. Losses at the gene ends were 2 bases for V and 2 bases for J; bases not matched to a gene: 3. The length of the CDR3 is 15 residues. The sample was CD4+ or CD8+ T cells sorted from blood, taken in a trial of the OX40 agonist ivuxolimab. The sequence was collected from an adult with an advanced solid tumor such as melanoma, head and neck, liver or kidney cancer. V usage is TRBV7-8 and J usage is TRBJ2-1; 7 nucleotides align to TRBD1. The CDR3 loop reads CASSLWGTAYNEQFF. The CDR3 bases are TGTGCCAGCAGCTTATGGGGGACAGCCTACAATGAGCAGTTCTTC.